This T cell receptor (beta chain) derives from a study of blood T cell repertoires in COVID-19. The data were produced by immunoSEQ multiplex PCR, yet TCRdb's version contains in-frame clones alone and is incomplete. This table holds about 180,000 clones, about 80% found once. The sample consisted of PBMCs or T cells enriched from blood (not recorded which). The sequence came from a man between 60 and 70 years old who had been exposed to COVID-19.

For the CDR3, the DNA is TGCGCCAGCGGCCTAGCGGGAGTGGGCACAGATACGCAGTATTTT. Protein product: CASGLAGVGTDTQYF. The chain combines TRBV5-1 with TRBJ2-3; 10 bases align to TRBD2. The V and J ends lost 7 bases and 1 base, in that order; junction bases with no gene match: 6. The germline V gene has CDR1 SGHRS and CDR2 YFSETQ. The CDR3 is made up of 15 amino acids.